This T cell receptor (beta chain) derives from a study of CXCR3-negative and CXCR3-positive naive CD8 T cells. Study conclusions and caveats: TRBV-TRBJ usage was alike in naive CXCR3-negative and CXCR3-positive cells but differed in memory cells. Diversity was high in both naive subsets and much lower in memory cells.

As concerns this clonotype: Its specificity is not known.

Germline CDR1 is MGHDK and CDR2 is SYGVNS. This CDR3 has 12 residues. Researchers sorted under 350,000 cells of each CD8+ T cell subset in triplicate. Libraries of TRB cDNA were made by 5' RACE and carried UMIs. One entry per CDR3 protein, without DNA, is what TCRdb gives after re-calling the 5' RACE reads. The repertoire shows roughly 56,000 distinct CDR3 sequences; the top ten hold 0.35% to 0.5%. This sequence originates from a human donor in good health. Some clones in this sample may be carry-over from other donors' samples. Input material: naive CXCR3- CD8+ T cells from blood. Subset defined: CD45RO-CCR7+CD27+CD95- naive CD8+ T cells lacking CXCR3 (TNR3-). J is TRBJ1-1 and V is TRBV25-1. The CDR3 is CASSENGVEAFF.